This T cell receptor beta chain came from a study of T cell repertoires in cytomegalovirus infection. As for the study in general: Matching HLA type and CMV infection were both indicated by public TCR beta signatures.

This clonotype was observed many times. Germline V gene sequence: CDR1 MNHEY, CDR2 SMNVEV (reference sequence). V lost 2 bases to trimming and J lost 1 base, with 8 bases between them. CDR3 size: 15 residues. One entry per CDR3 protein results from TCRdb running MiXCR on the reads. The repertoire holds around 120,000 distinct CDR3 sequences, roughly 9% seen once, with roughly a tenth in the top ten. This sequence originates from a human donor in good health (CMV status not recorded). Some clones in this sample may be carry-over from other donors' samples. Material: PBMCs. The chain is built from TRBV27 and TRBJ2-2; no definite D call. The CDR3 region has the DNA TGTGCCAGCAGTTTAGTGTCCGGGAACACCGGGGAGCTGTTTTTT. Protein sequence: CASSLVSGNTGELFF.